These 2 T cell receptor beta chains share one sample of origin, sequenced in a study of identical twins. TCRdb reprocessed the 5' RACE reads with MiXCR, giving one entry per CDR3 protein. The table lists some 760,000 distinct CDR3 sequences, about 20% of them singletons. These data are also associated with another study on T cells expressing NK-cell markers.

Material for sequencing was PBMCs. These receptors all come from a young woman in good health.

This clonotype was seen only a few times. V and J are TRBV5-1 and TRBJ1-4; D ambiguous. Germline CDR1 reads SGHRS; CDR2 reads YFSETQ. V dropped 0 bases and J dropped 4 bases, with 4 bases sitting between them. This CDR3 contains 13 residues. CDR3 amino acids: CASSLAHNEKLFF. In nucleotides, the CDR3 is TGCGCCAGCAGCTTGGCTCATAATGAAAAACTGTTTTTT.

The V call is TRBV20-1, the J call TRBJ2-7; maybe TRBD1 (6 bases). The CDR3 loop spans 12 amino acids. Trimming took 4 bases from V and 3 from J, leaving 10 bases between them. Germline-derived CDR1 and CDR2 are DFQATT and SNEGSKA (reference sequence). Written as DNA, the CDR3 is TGCAGTGCTAAGGACAGACTCTACGAGCAGTACTTC. Amino acids: CSAKDRLYEQYF.